The rows below give T cell receptor beta chains drawn from one sample of a study of blood T cells in healthy people across ages. MiXCR was run by TCRdb on the 5' RACE reads, yielding one entry per CDR3 protein. Of approximately 800,000 distinct CDR3 sequences in the sample, 20% to 30% were seen once. Another study also made use of these data, one on T cells of mothers and their children.

The sequencing sample was made of blood. These receptors were collected from a boy aged 5-17 years in good health. Both conserved end residues are part of each CDR3. D genes are given only for firm matches. Not every row has a clone size; where given, it reads once, few, many or a size class.

CDR3 protein | CDR3 DNA | clone size | D gene | CDR3 length | J gene | V gene
CASSLKGKSTEKSYEQYF | TGCGCCAGCAGCTTGAAAGGGAAATCGACCGAGAAATCTTACGAGCAGTACTTC | few | . | 18 | TRBJ2-7 | TRBV5-1
CASSLVGAGNTEAFF | TGCGCCAGCAGCTTGGTGGGGGCGGGGAACACTGAAGCTTTCTTT | . | . | 15 | TRBJ1-1 | TRBV5-1
CASSFYRNSPLHF | TGTGCCAGCAGTTTCTACAGGAATTCACCCCTCCACTTT | . | . | 13 | TRBJ1-6 | TRBV12-3/TRBV12-4
CASRDGGSSYNEQFF | TGCGCCAGCAGGGACGGGGGTAGCTCCTACAATGAGCAGTTCTTC | many | . | 15 | TRBJ2-1 | TRBV5-1
CSVEIAIYEQYF | TGCAGCGTTGAGATCGCGATTTACGAGCAGTACTTC | . | . | 12 | TRBJ2-7 | TRBV29-1
CATGGKSNREETQYF | TGTGCCACCGGAGGGAAATCCAACAGGGAGGAGACCCAGTACTTC | few | . | 15 | TRBJ2-5 | TRBV2
CASSLGTIGLDSYNEQFF | TGTGCCAGCAGCTTAGGGACCATTGGGCTCGATTCCTACAATGAGCAGTTCTTC | . | . | 18 | TRBJ2-1 | TRBV11-3
CAISEMGQGDLHF | TGTGCCATCAGTGAGATGGGACAGGGTGACCTCCACTTT | few | TRBD1 | 13 | TRBJ1-6 | TRBV10-3
CASSPSLGSNQPQHF | TGTGCCAGCAGTCCTTCACTAGGGAGCAATCAGCCCCAGCATTTT | . | . | 15 | TRBJ1-5 | TRBV12-3/TRBV12-4
CASSSFRWDDYGYTF | TGTGCCAGCAGTTCCTTTCGCTGGGACGACTATGGCTACACCTTC | . | . | 15 | TRBJ1-2 | TRBV28
CASSSGTRYPNEKLFF | TGTGCCAGCAGCTCCGGGACAAGGTACCCTAATGAAAAACTGTTTTTT | . | . | 16 | TRBJ1-4 | TRBV11-2
CASSITGTSGPYQETQYF | TGTGCCAGCAGCATAACCGGGACTAGCGGCCCGTACCAAGAGACCCAGTACTTC | . | TRBD2 | 18 | TRBJ2-5 | TRBV5-5
CSVEGAPGQGLHEQYF | TGCAGCGTTGAGGGGGCTCCGGGACAGGGCCTTCACGAGCAGTACTTC | few | TRBD1 | 16 | TRBJ2-7 | TRBV29-1
CASSIGTPSGANVLTF | TGCGCCAGCAGCATAGGGACACCCTCTGGGGCCAACGTCCTGACTTTC | . | . | 16 | TRBJ2-6 | TRBV5-1
CASSFRGSGGFNEQFF | TGTGCCAGCAGTTTCCGCGGGAGCGGGGGGTTCAATGAGCAGTTCTTC | . | TRBD2 | 16 | TRBJ2-1 | TRBV12-3/TRBV12-4
CSVTSGGEYNEQFF | TGCAGTGTGACTAGCGGGGGGGAGTACAATGAGCAGTTCTTC | few | TRBD2 | 14 | TRBJ2-1 | TRBV20-1
CATIPGQTPSEQYF | TGTGCCACCATCCCGGGACAGACCCCATCCGAGCAGTACTTC | . | TRBD1 | 14 | TRBJ2-7 | TRBV10-3
CASSLSDPAETQYF | TGTGCCAGCAGCTTATCCGACCCGGCGGAGACCCAGTACTTC | . | . | 14 | TRBJ2-5 | TRBV7-6
CASSSLGSGAYTDTQYF | TGTGCCAGCAGTAGCCTAGGTAGCGGGGCTTACACAGATACGCAGTATTTT | few | TRBD2 | 17 | TRBJ2-3 | TRBV6-1
CASSYTRERDEAFF | TGCGCCAGCAGTTACACCAGGGAGCGAGATGAAGCTTTCTTT | . | . | 14 | TRBJ1-1 | TRBV6-5
CASSLFPGRNTIYF | TGTGCCAGCAGCTTATTCCCAGGGCGGAACACCATATATTTT | few | . | 14 | TRBJ1-3 | TRBV7-2
CASSFSSREKLFF | TGTGCCAGCAGCTTTAGCTCTCGGGAAAAACTGTTTTTT | . | . | 13 | TRBJ1-4 | TRBV7-2
CASSQRGGGDEKLFF | TGTGCCAGCAGCCAAAGGGGAGGGGGCGACGAAAAACTGTTTTTT | few | TRBD1 | 15 | TRBJ1-4 | TRBV6-5
CASSQLPGTSYEQYF | TGTGCCAGCAGCCAACTCCCCGGGACCTCCTACGAGCAGTACTTC | . | . | 15 | TRBJ2-7 | TRBV7-3
CASREGGPNEKLFF | TGTGCCAGCAGGGAGGGTGGACCAAATGAAAAACTGTTTTTT | . | . | 14 | TRBJ1-4 | TRBV7-9
CASSGLLMDRTYEQYF | TGCGCCAGCAGTGGTCTTTTAATGGACAGAACCTACGAGCAGTACTTC | . | . | 16 | TRBJ2-7 | TRBV10-2
CAIRARAPSYEQYF | TGTGCCATCAGGGCACGGGCGCCCTCCTACGAGCAGTACTTC | many | . | 14 | TRBJ2-7 | TRBV10-3
CASSALGLETQYF | TGTGCCAGTAGTGCCCTGGGGCTGGAGACCCAGTACTTC | . | . | 13 | TRBJ2-5 | TRBV19
CASTPWEEDEKLFF | TGTGCCAGCACCCCATGGGAAGAGGATGAAAAACTGTTTTTT | . | . | 14 | TRBJ1-4 | TRBV7-9
CASSQETRDSQETQYF | TGTGCCAGCAGCCAAGAGACCCGGGACAGCCAAGAGACCCAGTACTTC | . | TRBD1 | 16 | TRBJ2-5 | TRBV3-1
CASSFRTSYSPQYF | TGCGCCAGCAGCTTCCGGACCTCTTATTCACCGCAGTACTTC | few | . | 14 | TRBJ2-7 | TRBV5-1
CASSLSGYRVSYEQYF | TGTGCCAGCAGTTTATCGGGCTACAGGGTGAGCTACGAGCAGTACTTC | few | . | 16 | TRBJ2-7 | TRBV27
CASSPGQDQETQYF | TGTGCCAGCTCACCGGGACAGGACCAAGAGACCCAGTACTTC | few | TRBD1 | 14 | TRBJ2-5 | TRBV18
CASVLMGGPRETQYF | TGTGCCAGCGTCTTGATGGGGGGGCCAAGGGAGACCCAGTACTTC | . | . | 15 | TRBJ2-5 | TRBV5-8
CASSLEAFPAGNTEAFF | TGTGCCAGCAGCTTAGAAGCATTTCCCGCAGGGAACACTGAAGCTTTCTTT | few | . | 17 | TRBJ1-1 | TRBV7-6
CASSYGLAGGGEQYF | TGTGCCAGCAGTTATGGACTAGCGGGAGGGGGCGAGCAGTACTTC | . | TRBD2 | 15 | TRBJ2-7 | TRBV6-2/TRBV6-3
CSARGVGTGVAYEQYF | TGCAGCGCTAGAGGGGTGGGGACAGGGGTGGCCTACGAGCAGTACTTC | once | TRBD1 | 16 | TRBJ2-7 | TRBV20-1
CASSHAGQGADEQFF | TGCGCCAGCAGCCACGCCGGACAGGGGGCGGATGAGCAGTTCTTC | . | TRBD1 | 15 | TRBJ2-1 | TRBV4-1
CASSFLLDSRYEQYF | TGTGCCAGCAGCTTCCTCTTAGATTCGCGCTACGAGCAGTACTTC | . | . | 15 | TRBJ2-7 | TRBV7-2
CASSLAVGTGNEQFF | TGCGCCAGCAGCTTAGCGGTAGGGACAGGTAACGAGCAGTTCTTC | . | TRBD1 | 15 | TRBJ2-1 | TRBV5-1
CASTLGGGVDKTQYF | TGTGCCAGCACCTTAGGAGGTGGGGTCGATAAGACCCAGTACTTC | . | . | 15 | TRBJ2-5 | TRBV6-5
CASSLPSGDEQYF | TGCGCCAGCAGCTTGCCAAGTGGGGACGAGCAGTACTTC | . | . | 13 | TRBJ2-7 | TRBV5-1